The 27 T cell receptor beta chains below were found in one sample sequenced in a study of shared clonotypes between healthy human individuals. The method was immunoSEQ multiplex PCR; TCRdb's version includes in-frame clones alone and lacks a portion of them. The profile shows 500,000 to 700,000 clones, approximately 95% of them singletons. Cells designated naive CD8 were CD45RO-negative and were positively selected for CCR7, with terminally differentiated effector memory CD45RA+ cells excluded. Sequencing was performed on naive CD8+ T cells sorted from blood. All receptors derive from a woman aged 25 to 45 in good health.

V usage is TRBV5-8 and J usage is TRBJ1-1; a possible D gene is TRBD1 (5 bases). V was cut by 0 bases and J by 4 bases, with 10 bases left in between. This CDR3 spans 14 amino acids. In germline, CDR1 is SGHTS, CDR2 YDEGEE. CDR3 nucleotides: TGTGCCAGCAGCTTGGGCAGCGGGGGCACTGAAGCTTTCTTT. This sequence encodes CASSLGSGGTEAFF. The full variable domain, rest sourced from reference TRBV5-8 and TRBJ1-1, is EAGVTQSPTHLIKTRGQQATLRCSPISGHTSVYWYQQALGLGLQFLLWYDEGEERNRGNFPPRFSGRQFPNYSSELNVNALELEDSALYLCASSLGSGGTEAFFGQGTRLTVV.

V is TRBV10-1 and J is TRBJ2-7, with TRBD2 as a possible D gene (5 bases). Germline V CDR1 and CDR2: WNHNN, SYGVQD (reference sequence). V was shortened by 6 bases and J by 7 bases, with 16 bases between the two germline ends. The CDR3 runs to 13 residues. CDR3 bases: TGCGCCAGCAGCTCAGAGGGAGTAGGAGAGCAGTACTTC. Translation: CASSSEGVGEQYF.

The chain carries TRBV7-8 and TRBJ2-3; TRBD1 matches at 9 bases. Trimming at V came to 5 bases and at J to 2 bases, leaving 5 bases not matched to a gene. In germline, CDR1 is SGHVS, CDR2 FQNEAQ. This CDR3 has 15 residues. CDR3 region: CASSIRTGDTDTQYF. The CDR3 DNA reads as TGTGCCAGCAGCATAAGGACAGGGGACACAGATACGCAGTATTTT.

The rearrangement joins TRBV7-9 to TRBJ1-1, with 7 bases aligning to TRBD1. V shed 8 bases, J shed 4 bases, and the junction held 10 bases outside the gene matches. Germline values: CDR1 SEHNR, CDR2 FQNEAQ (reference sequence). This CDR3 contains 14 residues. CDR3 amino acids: CASGQTGSATEAFF. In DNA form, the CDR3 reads TGTGCCAGCGGACAGACAGGGTCCGCCACTGAAGCTTTCTTT.

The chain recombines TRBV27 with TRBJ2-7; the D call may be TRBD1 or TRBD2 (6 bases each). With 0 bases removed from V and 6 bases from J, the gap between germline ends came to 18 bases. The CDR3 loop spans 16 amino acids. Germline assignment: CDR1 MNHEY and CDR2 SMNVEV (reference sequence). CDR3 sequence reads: CASSLSTPGAHAEQYF. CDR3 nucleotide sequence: TGTGCCAGCAGTTTATCGACGCCGGGGGCGCATGCCGAGCAGTACTTC.

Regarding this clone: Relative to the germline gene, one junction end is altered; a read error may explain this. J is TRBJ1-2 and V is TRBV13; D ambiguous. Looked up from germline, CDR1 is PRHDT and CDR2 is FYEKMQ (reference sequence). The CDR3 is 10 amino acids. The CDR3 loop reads CASSLGSGFF. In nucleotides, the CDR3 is TGTGCCAGCAGCTTAGGTTCAGGCTTCTTC.

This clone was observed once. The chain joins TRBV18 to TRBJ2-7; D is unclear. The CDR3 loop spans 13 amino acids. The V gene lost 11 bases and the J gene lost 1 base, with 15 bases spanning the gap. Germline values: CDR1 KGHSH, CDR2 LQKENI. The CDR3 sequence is CASQTGSSYEQYF. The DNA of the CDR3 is TGTGCCTCCCAGACGGGCTCTTCCTACGAGCAGTACTTC.

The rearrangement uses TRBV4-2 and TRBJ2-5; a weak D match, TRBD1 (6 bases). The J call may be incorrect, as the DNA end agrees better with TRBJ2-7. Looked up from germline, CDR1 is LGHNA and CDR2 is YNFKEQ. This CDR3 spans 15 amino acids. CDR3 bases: TGTGCCAGCAGCCAAGACCAGGGGTCCTCCTACGAGCAGTACTTC. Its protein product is CASSQDQGSSYEQYF.

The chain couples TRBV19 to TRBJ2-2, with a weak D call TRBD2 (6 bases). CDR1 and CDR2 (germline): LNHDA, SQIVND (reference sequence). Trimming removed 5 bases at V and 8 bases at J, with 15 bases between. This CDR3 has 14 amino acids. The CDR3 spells CASSRGLSRGELFF. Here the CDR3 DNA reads TGTGCCAGTAGTCGCGGACTATCGAGGGGGGAGCTGTTTTTT.

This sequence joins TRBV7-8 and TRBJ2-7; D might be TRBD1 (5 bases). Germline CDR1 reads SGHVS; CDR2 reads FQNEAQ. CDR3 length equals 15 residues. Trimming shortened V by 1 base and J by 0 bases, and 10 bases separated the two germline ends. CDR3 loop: CASSLVQGDSYEQYF. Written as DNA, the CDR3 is TGTGCCAGCAGCTTAGTGCAGGGTGACTCCTACGAGCAGTACTTC.

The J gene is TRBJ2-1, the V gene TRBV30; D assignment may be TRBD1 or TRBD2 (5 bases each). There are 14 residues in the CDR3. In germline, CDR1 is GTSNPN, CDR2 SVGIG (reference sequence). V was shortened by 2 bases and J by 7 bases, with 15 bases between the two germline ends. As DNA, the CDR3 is TGTGCCTGGAGTCTCACAAGCTGGGGGAATGAGCAGTTCTTC. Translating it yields CAWSLTSWGNEQFF.

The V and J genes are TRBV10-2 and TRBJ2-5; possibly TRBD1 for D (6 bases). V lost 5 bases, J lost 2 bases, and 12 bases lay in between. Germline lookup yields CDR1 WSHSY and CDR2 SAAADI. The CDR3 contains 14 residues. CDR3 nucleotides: TGCGCCAGCAGTTGGACAGACAGTCAAGAGACCCAGTACTTC. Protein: CASSWTDSQETQYF.

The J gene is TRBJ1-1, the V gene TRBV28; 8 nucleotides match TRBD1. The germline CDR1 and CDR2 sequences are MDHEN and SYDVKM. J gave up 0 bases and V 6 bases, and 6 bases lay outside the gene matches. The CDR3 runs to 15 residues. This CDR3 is CASRRGTGMNTEAFF. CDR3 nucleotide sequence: TGTGCCAGCAGGCGAGGGACAGGCATGAACACTGAAGCTTTCTTT.

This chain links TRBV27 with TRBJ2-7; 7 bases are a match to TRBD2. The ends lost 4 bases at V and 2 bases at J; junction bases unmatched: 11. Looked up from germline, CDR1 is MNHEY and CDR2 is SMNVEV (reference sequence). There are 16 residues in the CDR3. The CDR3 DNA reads TGTGCCAGCAGTTGGGCTAGCGGAAATTTGGCCTACGAGCAGTACTTC. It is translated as CASSWASGNLAYEQYF.

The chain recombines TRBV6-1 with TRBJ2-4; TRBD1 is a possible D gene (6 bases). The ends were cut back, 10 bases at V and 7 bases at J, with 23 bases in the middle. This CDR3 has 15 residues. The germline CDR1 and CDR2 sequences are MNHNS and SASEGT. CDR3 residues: CAISTSRDTFNIQYF. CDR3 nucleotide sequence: TGTGCCATCAGCACGTCTCGGGACACCTTTAACATTCAGTACTTC.

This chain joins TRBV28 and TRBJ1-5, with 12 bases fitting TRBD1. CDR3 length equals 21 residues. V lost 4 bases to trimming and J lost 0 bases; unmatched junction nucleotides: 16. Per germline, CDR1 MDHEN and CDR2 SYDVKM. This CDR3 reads CASSSPSPGQGARYSNQPQHF. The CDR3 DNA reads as TGTGCCAGCAGTTCACCCTCACCGGGACAGGGGGCACGTTATAGCAATCAGCCCCAGCATTTT.

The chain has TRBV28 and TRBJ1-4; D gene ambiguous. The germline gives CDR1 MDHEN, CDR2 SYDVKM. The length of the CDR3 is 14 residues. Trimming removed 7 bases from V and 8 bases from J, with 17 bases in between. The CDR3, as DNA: TGTGCCAGCACCCGCCCCTTGCTAAGAGAAAAACTGTTTTTT. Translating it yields CASTRPLLREKLFF.

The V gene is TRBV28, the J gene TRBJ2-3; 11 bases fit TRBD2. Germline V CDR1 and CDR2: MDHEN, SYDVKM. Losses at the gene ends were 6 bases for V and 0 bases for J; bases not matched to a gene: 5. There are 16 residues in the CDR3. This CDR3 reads CASSYSGRASTDTQYF. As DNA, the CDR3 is TGTGCCAGCAGCTATAGCGGGAGGGCTAGCACAGATACGCAGTATTTT. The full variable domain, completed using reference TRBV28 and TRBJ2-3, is DVKVTQSSRYLVKRTGEKVFLECVQDMDHENMFWYRQDPGLGLRLIYFSYDVKMKEKGDIPEGYSVSREKKERFSLILESASTNQTSMYLCASSYSGRASTDTQYFGPGTRLTVL.

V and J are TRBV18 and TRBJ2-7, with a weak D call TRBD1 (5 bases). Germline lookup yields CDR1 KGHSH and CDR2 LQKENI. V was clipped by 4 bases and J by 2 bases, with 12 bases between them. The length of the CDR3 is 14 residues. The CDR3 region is CASSLTGPPYEQYF. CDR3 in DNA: TGTGCCAGCTCACTAACAGGACCTCCCTACGAGCAGTACTTC.

CDR3 amino acids: CASSLSGDREGQYF. CDR3 nucleotide sequence: TGTGCCAGCAGTTTATCCGGGGACAGGGAGGGGCAGTACTTC. The rearrangement links TRBV27 to TRBJ2-7; 9 bases line up with TRBD1. After removal of 0 bases from V and 9 bases from J, the junction contained 6 bases not matched to a gene. Germline CDR1 and CDR2: MNHEY and SMNVEV (reference sequence). The CDR3 extends over 14 amino acids.

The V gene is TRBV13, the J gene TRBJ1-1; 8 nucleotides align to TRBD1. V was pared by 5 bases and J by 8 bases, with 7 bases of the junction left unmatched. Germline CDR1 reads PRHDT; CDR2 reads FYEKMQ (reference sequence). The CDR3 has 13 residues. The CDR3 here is CASSLGQGGEAFF. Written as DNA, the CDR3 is TGTGCCAGCAGCCTTGGACAGGGAGGAGAAGCTTTCTTT.

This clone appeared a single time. In DNA form, the CDR3 reads TGTGCCTCCTCGGGCGGGAGACTTGGCGAGCAGTACTTC. It is translated as CASSGGRLGEQYF. The chain combines TRBV14 with TRBJ2-7; 7 bases agree with TRBD2. Trimming cost V 11 bases and J 6 bases; bases outside gene matches: 13. Germline V gene data show CDR1 as SGHDN and CDR2 as FVKESK. This CDR3 has 13 residues.

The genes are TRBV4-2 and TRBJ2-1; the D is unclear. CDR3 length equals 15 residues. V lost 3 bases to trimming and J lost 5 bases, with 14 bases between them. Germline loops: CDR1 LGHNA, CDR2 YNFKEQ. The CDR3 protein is CASSHGFSKNNEQFF. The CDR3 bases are TGTGCCAGCAGCCATGGTTTTAGCAAGAACAATGAGCAGTTCTTC.

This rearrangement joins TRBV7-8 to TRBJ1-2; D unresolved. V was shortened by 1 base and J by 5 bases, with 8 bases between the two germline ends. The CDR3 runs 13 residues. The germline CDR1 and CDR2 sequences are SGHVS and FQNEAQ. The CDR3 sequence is CASSLGGGYGYTF. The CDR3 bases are TGTGCCAGCAGCTTAGGGGGAGGGTATGGCTACACCTTC.

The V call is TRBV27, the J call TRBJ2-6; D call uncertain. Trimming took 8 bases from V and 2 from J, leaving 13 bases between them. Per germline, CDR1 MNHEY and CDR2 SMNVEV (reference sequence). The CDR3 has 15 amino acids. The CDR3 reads CASREDWTGANVLTF. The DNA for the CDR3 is TGTGCCAGCCGAGAAGACTGGACTGGGGCCAACGTCCTGACTTTC. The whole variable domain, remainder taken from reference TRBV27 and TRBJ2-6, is EAQVTQNPRYLITVTGKKLTVTCSQNMNHEYMSWYRQDPGLGLRQIYYSMNVEVTDKGDVPEGYKVSRKEKRNFPLILESPSPNQTSLYFCASREDWTGANVLTFGAGSRLTVL.

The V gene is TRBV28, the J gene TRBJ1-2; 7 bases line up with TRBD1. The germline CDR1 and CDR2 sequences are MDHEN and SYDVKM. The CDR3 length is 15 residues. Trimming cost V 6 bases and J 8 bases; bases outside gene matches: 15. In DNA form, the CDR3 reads TGTGCCAGCAGAGATAGTCGACAGGGACTTTTCGGCTACACCTTC. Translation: CASRDSRQGLFGYTF.

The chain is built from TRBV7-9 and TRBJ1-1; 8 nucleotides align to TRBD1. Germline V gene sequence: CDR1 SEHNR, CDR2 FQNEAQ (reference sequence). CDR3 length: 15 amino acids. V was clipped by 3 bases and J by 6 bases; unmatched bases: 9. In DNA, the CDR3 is TGTGCCAGCAGCTTTGGGCAGGGGGCTTTAGCTGAAGCTTTCTTT. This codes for CASSFGQGALAEAFF.